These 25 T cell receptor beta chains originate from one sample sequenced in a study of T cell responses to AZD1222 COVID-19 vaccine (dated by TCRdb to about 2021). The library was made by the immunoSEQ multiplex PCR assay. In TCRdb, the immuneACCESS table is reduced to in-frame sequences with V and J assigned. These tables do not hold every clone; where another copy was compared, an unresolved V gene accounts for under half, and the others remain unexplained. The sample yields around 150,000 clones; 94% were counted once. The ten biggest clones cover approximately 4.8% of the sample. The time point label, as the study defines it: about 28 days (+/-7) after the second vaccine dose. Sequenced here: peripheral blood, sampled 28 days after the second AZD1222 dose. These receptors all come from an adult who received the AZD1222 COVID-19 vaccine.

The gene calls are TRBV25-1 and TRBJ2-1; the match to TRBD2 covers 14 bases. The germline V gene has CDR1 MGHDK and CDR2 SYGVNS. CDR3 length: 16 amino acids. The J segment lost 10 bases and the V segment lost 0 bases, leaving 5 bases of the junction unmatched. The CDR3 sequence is CASSEYRTSGRQEQFF. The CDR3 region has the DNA TGTGCCAGCAGTGAATATAGGACTAGCGGGAGGCAAGAGCAGTTCTTC.

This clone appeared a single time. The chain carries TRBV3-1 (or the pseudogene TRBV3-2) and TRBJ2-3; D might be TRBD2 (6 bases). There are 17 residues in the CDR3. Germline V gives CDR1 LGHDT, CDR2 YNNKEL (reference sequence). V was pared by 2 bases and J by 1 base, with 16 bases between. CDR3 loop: CASSQPRGREGTDTQYF. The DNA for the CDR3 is TGTGCCAGCAGCCAACCCCGCGGGCGGGAAGGCACAGATACGCAGTATTTT.

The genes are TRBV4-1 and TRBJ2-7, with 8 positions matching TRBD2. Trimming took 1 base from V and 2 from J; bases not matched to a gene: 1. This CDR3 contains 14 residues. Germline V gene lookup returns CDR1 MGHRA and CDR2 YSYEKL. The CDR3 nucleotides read TGCGCCAGCAGCCAAGCGGGAGGGCCCTACGAGCAGTACTTC. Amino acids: CASSQAGGPYEQYF.

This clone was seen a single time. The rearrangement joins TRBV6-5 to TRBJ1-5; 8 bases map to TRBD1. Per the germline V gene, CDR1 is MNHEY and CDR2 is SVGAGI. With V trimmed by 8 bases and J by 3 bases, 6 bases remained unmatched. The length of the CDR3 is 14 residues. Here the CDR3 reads CASVTDRDNQPQHF. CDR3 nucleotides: TGTGCCAGCGTTACGGACAGGGACAATCAGCCCCAGCATTTT.

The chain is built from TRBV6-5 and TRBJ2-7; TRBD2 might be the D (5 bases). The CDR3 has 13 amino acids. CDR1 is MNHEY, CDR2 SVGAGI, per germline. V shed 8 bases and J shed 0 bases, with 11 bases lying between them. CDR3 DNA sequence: TGTGCCAGCCAAATAGGGAGCTCCTACGAGCAGTACTTC. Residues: CASQIGSSYEQYF.

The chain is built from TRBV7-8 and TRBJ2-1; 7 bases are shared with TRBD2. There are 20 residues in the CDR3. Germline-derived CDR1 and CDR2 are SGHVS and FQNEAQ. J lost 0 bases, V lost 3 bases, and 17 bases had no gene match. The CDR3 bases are TGTGCCAGCAGCTTTTTACGCCTTCTAGCGGTGGAGACCTCCTACAATGAGCAGTTCTTC. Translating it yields CASSFLRLLAVETSYNEQFF.

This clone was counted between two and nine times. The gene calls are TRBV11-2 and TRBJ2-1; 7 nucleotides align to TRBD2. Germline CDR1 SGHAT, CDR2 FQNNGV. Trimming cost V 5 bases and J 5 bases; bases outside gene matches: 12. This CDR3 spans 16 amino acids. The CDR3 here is CASSPREGRSHNEQFF. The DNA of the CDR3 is TGTGCCAGCAGCCCTAGGGAGGGTAGGTCCCACAATGAGCAGTTCTTC.

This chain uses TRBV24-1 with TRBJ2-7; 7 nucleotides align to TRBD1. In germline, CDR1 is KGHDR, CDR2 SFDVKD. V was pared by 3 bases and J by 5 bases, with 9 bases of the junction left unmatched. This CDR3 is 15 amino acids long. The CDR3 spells CATSDGKGARNEQYF. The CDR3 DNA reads TGTGCCACCAGTGATGGGAAGGGGGCAAGAAACGAGCAGTACTTC.

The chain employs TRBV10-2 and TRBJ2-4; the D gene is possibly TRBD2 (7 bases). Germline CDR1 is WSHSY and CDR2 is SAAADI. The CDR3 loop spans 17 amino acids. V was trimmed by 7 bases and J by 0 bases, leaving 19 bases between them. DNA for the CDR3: TGCGCCAGCACCAAAGGGGGGGACTATATAGCCAAAAACATTCAGTACTTC. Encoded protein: CASTKGGDYIAKNIQYF.

Here the CDR3 reads CAWSVLGGSSPLHF. The CDR3, as DNA: TGTGCCTGGAGTGTATTAGGGGGCTCCTCACCCCTCCACTTT. The rearrangement joins TRBV30 to TRBJ1-6, with 7 bases identical to TRBD1. CDR1 is GTSNPN and CDR2 is SVGIG in the germline V gene (reference sequence). This CDR3 comprises 14 residues. The V gene end was trimmed by 0 bases and the J gene end by 10 bases; junction bases not matched to a gene: 6.

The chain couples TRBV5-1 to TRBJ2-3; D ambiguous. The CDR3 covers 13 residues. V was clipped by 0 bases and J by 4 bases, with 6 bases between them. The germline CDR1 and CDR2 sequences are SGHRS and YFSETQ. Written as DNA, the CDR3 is TGCGCCAGCAGCTTGGACAATTCAGATACGCAGTATTTT. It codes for CASSLDNSDTQYF.

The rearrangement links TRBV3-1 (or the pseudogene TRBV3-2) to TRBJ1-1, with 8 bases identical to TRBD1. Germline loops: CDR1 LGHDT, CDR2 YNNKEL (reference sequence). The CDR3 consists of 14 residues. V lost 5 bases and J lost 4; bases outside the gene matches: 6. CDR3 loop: CASSRGTGGTEAFF. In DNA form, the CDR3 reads TGTGCCAGCAGCAGAGGGACAGGAGGCACTGAAGCTTTCTTT.

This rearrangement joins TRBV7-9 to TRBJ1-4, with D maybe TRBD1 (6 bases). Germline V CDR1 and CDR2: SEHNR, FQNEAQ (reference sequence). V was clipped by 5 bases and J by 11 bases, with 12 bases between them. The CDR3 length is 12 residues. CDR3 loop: CASSHTGSKLFF. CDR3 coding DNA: TGTGCCAGCAGCCACACAGGGAGCAAACTGTTTTTT.

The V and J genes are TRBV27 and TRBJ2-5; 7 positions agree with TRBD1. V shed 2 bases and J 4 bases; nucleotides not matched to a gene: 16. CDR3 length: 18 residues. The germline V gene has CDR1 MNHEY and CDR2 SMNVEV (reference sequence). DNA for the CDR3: TGTGCCAGCAGTTTAGGGTTGCCCCGGACAGGCGGTTTAGAGACCCAGTACTTC. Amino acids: CASSLGLPRTGGLETQYF.

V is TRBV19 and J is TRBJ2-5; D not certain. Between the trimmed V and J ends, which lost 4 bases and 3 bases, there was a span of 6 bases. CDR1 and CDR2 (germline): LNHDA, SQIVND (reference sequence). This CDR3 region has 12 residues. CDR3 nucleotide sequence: TGTGCCAGTAGTAGTTATAAAGAGACCCAGTACTTC. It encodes CASSSYKETQYF.

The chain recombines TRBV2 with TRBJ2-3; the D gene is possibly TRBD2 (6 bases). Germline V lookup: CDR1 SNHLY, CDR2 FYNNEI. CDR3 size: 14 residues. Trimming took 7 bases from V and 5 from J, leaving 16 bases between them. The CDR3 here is CASKTVGAGDTQYF. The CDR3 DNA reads TGTGCCAGCAAAACCGTCGGAGCGGGAGATACGCAGTATTTT.

The CDR3 sequence: CATSRTTGEEQYF. In DNA, the CDR3 is TGTGCCACCTCCAGAACGACAGGGGAGGAGCAGTACTTC. The rearrangement uses TRBV24-1 and TRBJ2-7; the match to TRBD1 covers 8 bases. Germline trimming cut 9 bases from V and 7 bases from J; bases unmatched to any gene: 10. CDR3 size: 13 residues. Per germline, CDR1 KGHDR and CDR2 SFDVKD.

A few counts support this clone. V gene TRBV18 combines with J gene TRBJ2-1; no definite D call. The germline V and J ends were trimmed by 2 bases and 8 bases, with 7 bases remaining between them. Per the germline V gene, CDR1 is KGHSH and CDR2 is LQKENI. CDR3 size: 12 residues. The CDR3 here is CASSPGSHEQFF. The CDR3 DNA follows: TGTGCCAGCTCACCAGGATCCCATGAGCAGTTCTTC. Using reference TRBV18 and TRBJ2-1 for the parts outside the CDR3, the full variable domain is NAGVMQNPRHLVRRRGQEARLRCSPMKGHSHVYWYRQLPEEGLKFMVYLQKENIIDESGMPKERFSAEFPKEGPSILRIQQVVRGDSAAYFCASSPGSHEQFFGPGTRLTVL.

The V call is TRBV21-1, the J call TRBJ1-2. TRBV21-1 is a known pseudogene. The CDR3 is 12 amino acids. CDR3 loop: CASSKAEPGYTF. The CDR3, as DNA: TGTGCCAGCAGCAAAGCAGAACCCGGCTACACCTTC.

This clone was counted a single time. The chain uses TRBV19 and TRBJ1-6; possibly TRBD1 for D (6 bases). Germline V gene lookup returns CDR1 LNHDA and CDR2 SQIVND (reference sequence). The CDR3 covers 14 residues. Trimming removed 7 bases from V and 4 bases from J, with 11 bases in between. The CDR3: CASIVTGYNSPLHF. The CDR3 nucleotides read TGTGCCAGTATCGTCACAGGGTATAATTCACCCCTCCACTTT.

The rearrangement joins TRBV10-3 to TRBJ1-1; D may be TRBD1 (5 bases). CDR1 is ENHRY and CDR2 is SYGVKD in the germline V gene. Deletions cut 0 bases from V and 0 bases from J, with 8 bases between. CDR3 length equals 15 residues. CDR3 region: CAISESGQMNTEAFF. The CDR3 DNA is TGTGCCATCAGTGAGTCTGGACAAATGAACACTGAAGCTTTCTTT.

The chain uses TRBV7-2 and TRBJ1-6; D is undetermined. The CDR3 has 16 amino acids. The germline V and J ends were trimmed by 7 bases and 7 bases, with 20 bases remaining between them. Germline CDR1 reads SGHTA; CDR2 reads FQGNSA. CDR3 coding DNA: TGTGCCAGCACCCCCGAGCCGAGGGCTGGAAATTCACCCCTCCACTTT. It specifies CASTPEPRAGNSPLHF. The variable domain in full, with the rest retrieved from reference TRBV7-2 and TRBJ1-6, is GAGVSQSPSNKVTEKGKDVELRCDPISGHTALYWYRQSLGQGLEFLIYFQGNSAPDKSGLPSDRFSAERTGGSVSTLTIQRTQQEDSAVYLCASTPEPRAGNSPLHFGNGTRLTVT.

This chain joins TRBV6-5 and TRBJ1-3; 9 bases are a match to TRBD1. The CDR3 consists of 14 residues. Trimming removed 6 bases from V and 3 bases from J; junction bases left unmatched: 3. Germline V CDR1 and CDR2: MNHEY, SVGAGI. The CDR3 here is CASRDRGSGNTIYF. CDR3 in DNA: TGTGCCAGCAGGGACAGGGGAAGTGGAAACACCATATATTTT.

DNA for the CDR3: TGTGCCTGGAGTCCAGACAGCAATCAGCCCCAGCATTTT. Protein product: CAWSPDSNQPQHF. This chain joins TRBV30 and TRBJ1-5; D is unresolved. V was shortened by 2 bases and J by 1 base, with 6 bases between the two germline ends. Looked up from germline, CDR1 is GTSNPN and CDR2 is SVGIG (reference sequence). This CDR3 contains 13 residues.

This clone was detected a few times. CDR3: CASSQEVRGYEQYF. The CDR3 DNA sequence: TGTGCCAGCAGCCAAGAGGTCAGGGGCTACGAGCAGTACTTC. The chain is built from TRBV4-2 and TRBJ2-7; D perhaps matches TRBD1 (6 bases). This CDR3 is 14 amino acids long. The V gene's germline CDR1 is LGHNA and CDR2 YNFKEQ. The V end lost 0 bases, the J end lost 3 bases, and 9 bases lay between the germline ends.